This TCR beta chain was documented in a study of human T cells and chemical hapten exposure listed by TCRdb under 2021. The study in broad terms: For sensitization, 2% DPC in acetone was applied to a roughly 2 cm by roughly 2 cm area of upper inner arm skin. Blood for TCR sequencing was provided by twenty-nine alopecia patients at one to four time points (pre-sensitization, 2, 6 and 24 weeks). Patients additionally received weekly therapeutic DPC doses to the scalp throughout the roughly 25-week study period. Libraries were pooled for sequencing, and per-sample TCR yields varied mainly because of small differences in library volumes within the pool. In alopecia patients, the study followed how the peripheral blood TCR repertoire changed in vivo over primary and secondary sensitization to diphenylcyclopropenone (DPC), a hapten. Alopecia areata with under or over 50% scalp involvement, alopecia totalis and alopecia universalis were represented in the patient cohort, which was mostly female. Patch testing was performed on the upper back with Finn chambers containing 0.01% DPC, and the patch tests were scored after 6 days according to International Contact Dermatitis Research Group standards. Blood samples were taken from patients before sensitization (week 0) and at 2, 6 and about 24 weeks after DPC sensitization. The full study reports these points: Alopecia, a presumed autoimmune disease, was present in all patients, so the immune response of the patients might differ from that of healthy individuals. After repeated subsampling, the strength of the expansion versus patch-test correlation and the threshold at which it became significant changed. Compared with pre-sensitization or healthy control sets, expanded TCRs formed significantly more large CDR3 similarity clusters, which is consistent with antigen-driven responses. The number of TCRs above 1 in 1000 frequency did not change with DPC sensitization; there was no evidence of global repertoire structure alterations. The number of PT1 expanded TCRs positively correlated with patch test score, significant at thresholds 8, 16 and 32 but not 4.

The library was made by RACE. Reads for this sample came from a NextSeq 500. During library preparation, unique molecular identifiers were attached to individual cDNA molecules so that TCRs could be counted quantitatively and reproducibly. Both TCR alpha and TCR beta chains were sequenced from each blood RNA sample. The paper's data handling went like this. Samples had a median of roughly 87,000 TCRs, with a range from roughly 23,224 to 700,000. V, J and CDR3 annotation of the TCR reads was performed with the Decombinator software suite. For PS versus PT1 abundance plots, all samples were subsampled to the same number of TCRs (28,000). TCRs were defined as expanded if absent before sensitization and observed at least eight times at the 2-week time point. TCRdb reanalyzed the raw reads on its own, using fastp at Q25 for trimming and MiXCR for clone calling, and kept in-frame beta chains. Identical CDR3 protein sequences are pooled into one entry, listed with their most common genes and DNA. The V and J calls follow TCRdb's processing rather than the paper's. The sample contains tens of thousands of distinct CDR3 sequences, roughly 10% of them found a single time. Jointly, the top ten make up 2% to 2.5% of the sample.

This clonotype was found many times. The target of this receptor is not known. Per-base qualities were not stored, and no clone one base away is much larger. Based on the germline V gene, the CDR1 and CDR2 sequences are MDHEN and SYDVKM. Reading from cysteine to phenylalanine, the CDR3 counts 12 amino acids. The read is trimmed to its CDR3 DNA, 36 bases read in frame from base 1. V is pared back by 8 bases and J by 5 bases, with 10 bases lying between the germline termini. In light of the paper, this sample's time point label describes: patch test 2, 6 weeks after DPC sensitization. In the paper's terms, the treatment or condition label means: therapeutic diphenylcyclopropenone sensitization with weekly scalp DPC. At each patch-test visit, blood was drawn before the patch test was applied. Patients were considered eligible if aged 18 to 70, diagnosed with alopecia and deemed suitable for DPC therapy, and patients were excluded if pregnant. Total RNA was isolated from unfractionated whole blood collected in Tempus Blood RNA tubes.

Recombination connected TRBV28 to TRBJ1-5; the D gene cannot be named for sure. The sequence came from a woman in her 30s with alopecia areata. Some clones in this sample may be carry-over from other donors' samples. Sequences were derived from whole blood, sampled in connection with sensitization to the hapten diphenylcyclopropenone (DPC). The CDR3 corresponds to CASATGHQPQHF. In nucleotide form, the sequence is TGTGCCAGCGCAACGGGTCATCAGCCCCAGCATTTT. With all but the CDR3 taken from the reference TRBV28 and TRBJ1-5 genes, the full variable domain is: DVKVTQSSRYLVKRTGEKVFLECVQDMDHENMFWYRQDPGLGLRLIYFSYDVKMKEKGDIPEGYSVSREKKERFSLILESASTNQTSMYLCASATGHQPQHFGDGTRLSIL.